The 14 T cell receptor beta chains below all came from one sample that was sequenced in a study of blood T cell repertoires in COVID-19 (dated by TCRdb to the early 2020s). Library prep was done by the immunoSEQ multiplex PCR assay. TCRdb took over this immuneACCESS table, retaining in-frame rearrangements with V and J assigned. Such tables are incomplete; in checked studies, under half of the missing clones stem from an unresolved V gene, and the remainder is unexplained. For this sample the table gives under 150,000 clones, of which over 80% were detected only once. The top ten hold about 3.2% of the sample. The sequenced material came from peripheral blood. These receptors were collected from a woman aged 40-49 years with active or convalescent COVID-19.

The CDR3 reads CASSLSSYNEQFF. In DNA form, the CDR3 reads TGTGCCAGCAGCCTCTCCTCCTACAATGAGCAGTTCTTC. This sequence joins TRBV7-9 and TRBJ2-1; D remains ambiguous. Germline values: CDR1 SEHNR, CDR2 FQNEAQ (reference sequence). The CDR3 totals 13 residues. V was trimmed by 5 bases and J by 0 bases, leaving 5 bases between them.

J is TRBJ1-2 and V is TRBV11-2; 11 bases are shared with TRBD1. The CDR3 contains 15 residues. The germline gives CDR1 SGHAT, CDR2 FQNNGV. With 5 bases clipped from V and 7 bases from J, the junction kept 9 bases outside the gene matches. CDR3 sequence: CASSHTTGQGAGYTF. The CDR3 DNA sequence: TGTGCCAGCAGCCACACAACCGGACAGGGGGCTGGCTACACCTTC. The whole variable domain, remainder taken from reference TRBV11-2 and TRBJ1-2, is EAGVAQSPRYKIIEKRQSVAFWCNPISGHATLYWYQQILGQGPKLLIQFQNNGVVDDSQLPKDRFSAERLKGVDSTLKIQPAKLEDSAVYLCASSHTTGQGAGYTFGSGTRLTVV.

The chain combines TRBV24-1 with TRBJ1-2; no definite D call. Germline V gene sequence: CDR1 KGHDR, CDR2 SFDVKD. This CDR3 region has 15 residues. Deletions cut 4 bases from V and 6 bases from J, with 17 bases between. CDR3 amino acids: CATSEAARGYDGYTF. CDR3 DNA sequence: TGTGCCACCAGTGAAGCTGCCAGAGGCTATGATGGCTACACCTTC.

The V gene is TRBV6-5, the J gene TRBJ2-3, with 7 nucleotides matching TRBD2. Trimming took 7 bases from V and 8 from J; bases not matched to a gene: 3. This CDR3 spans 11 amino acids. CDR1 is MNHEY and CDR2 is SVGAGI in the germline V gene. The CDR3 reads CASTGRGTQYF. The CDR3 DNA reads TGTGCCAGCACTGGGAGGGGTACGCAGTATTTT.

The chain recombines TRBV6-4 with TRBJ1-1; TRBD1 agrees at 9 bases. This CDR3 region has 16 residues. With V trimmed by 2 bases and J by 6 bases, 10 bases remained unmatched. The V gene's germline CDR1 is MRHNA and CDR2 SNTAGT. CDR3 in amino acids: CASSDAEGTGKPEAFF. The CDR3 DNA follows: TGTGCCAGCAGTGACGCGGAGGGGACAGGGAAGCCTGAAGCTTTCTTT.

Comments on this clone: Compared with germline, one end of the junction differs, possibly owing to a read error. The chain couples TRBV28 to TRBJ1-1; D call uncertain. From germline, CDR1 is MDHEN and CDR2 SYDVKM. The CDR3 consists of 14 residues. CDR3 sequence reads: CAGSLTRENTEAFF. In DNA, the CDR3 is TGTGCCGGCAGCCTCACACGGGAGAACACTGAAGCTTTCTTT.

The chain joins TRBV6-5 to TRBJ1-2; TRBD1 is a possible D gene (5 bases). The CDR3 is made up of 13 amino acids. Trimming removed 6 bases from V and 7 bases from J, with 15 bases in between. The germline gives CDR1 MNHEY, CDR2 SVGAGI. The CDR3 coding sequence is TGTGCCAGCAGACCGATGGGCACAGGTGGCTACACCTTC. It specifies CASRPMGTGGYTF.

The chain joins TRBV5-5 to TRBJ1-2; 8 positions agree with TRBD1. The germline gives CDR1 SGHKS, CDR2 YYEKEE (reference sequence). CDR3 length: 14 residues. The J segment lost 4 bases and the V segment lost 4 bases, leaving 6 bases of the junction unmatched. Here the CDR3 reads CASSTGQGAYGYTF. The CDR3 DNA reads TGTGCCAGCAGCACCGGACAGGGAGCCTATGGCTACACCTTC.

The chain is built from TRBV19 and TRBJ1-1, with D perhaps TRBD1 (6 bases). Trimming shortened V by 7 bases and J by 1 base, and 10 bases separated the two germline ends. CDR3 length equals 13 residues. Germline CDR1 LNHDA, CDR2 SQIVND (reference sequence). The CDR3, as DNA: TGTGCCAGTACGACAGGAGGGAACACTGAAGCTTTCTTT. Translating gives CASTTGGNTEAFF.

CDR3 sequence: CASRSGLHEKLFF. In DNA, the CDR3 is TGTGCCAGCCGCTCGGGTCTCCATGAAAAACTGTTTTTT. The chain combines TRBV28 with TRBJ1-4; D is ambiguous. Trimming removed 8 bases at V and 6 bases at J, with 13 bases between. Looked up from germline, CDR1 is MDHEN and CDR2 is SYDVKM. The CDR3 runs to 13 residues.

The chain recombines TRBV30 with TRBJ2-5; 8 nucleotides align to TRBD1. V dropped 4 bases and J dropped 5; count of bases not matched to a gene: 9. From germline, CDR1 is GTSNPN and CDR2 SVGIG (reference sequence). The CDR3 is made up of 14 amino acids. CDR3 sequence: CAWTSGGAGETQYF. The CDR3 nucleotides are TGTGCCTGGACCTCAGGGGGCGCGGGGGAGACCCAGTACTTC.

The chain uses TRBV5-1 and TRBJ1-1, with TRBD1 identical over 8 bases. CDR3 length: 16 amino acids. The V segment lost 4 bases and the J segment 0 bases; nucleotides outside the gene matches: 8. The germline gives CDR1 SGHRS, CDR2 YFSETQ. The CDR3 sequence is CASSPDRGPLNTEAFF. As DNA, the CDR3 is TGCGCCAGCAGCCCTGACAGGGGTCCCCTGAACACTGAAGCTTTCTTT.

This rearrangement joins TRBV19 to TRBJ2-7; D is perhaps TRBD1 (6 bases). The V gene lost 6 bases and the J gene lost 5 bases, with 17 bases spanning the gap. The germline CDR1 and CDR2 sequences are LNHDA and SQIVND (reference sequence). This CDR3 has 14 residues. The CDR3, as DNA: TGTGCCAGTAGCAATCCGGGACAATGGAACGAGCAGTACTTC. Translating it yields CASSNPGQWNEQYF.

The genes are TRBV28 and TRBJ2-1; 14 bases line up with TRBD2. This CDR3 comprises 18 residues. Germline V gene sequence: CDR1 MDHEN, CDR2 SYDVKM. The J segment lost 10 bases and the V segment lost 2 bases, leaving 13 bases of the junction unmatched. The CDR3: CASSLRGGLAGGRREQFF. In DNA, the CDR3 is TGTGCCAGCAGTTTAAGGGGAGGACTAGCGGGAGGTCGGCGAGAGCAGTTCTTC.